The text below deals with one TCR beta chain. Its target is unknown. V dropped 3 bases and J dropped 6 bases, with 11 bases sitting between them. The CDR3 runs to 14 residues. CDR1 ENHRY and CDR2 SYGVKD come from the germline V gene. Generated by immunoSEQ multiplex PCR, the TCRdb table keeps only in-frame clones and is missing some. In the table there are 1,500,000 or so clones, 98% of which are singletons. This sample is drawn from a study of shared clonotypes between healthy human individuals. Overall study results and limits: Rarefaction analysis demonstrated incomplete sorted-subset sequencing notwithstanding large depth.

The rearrangement joins TRBV10-3 to TRBJ2-2; tentative D call: TRBD2 (5 bases). The sequence came from a man under 40 in good health. The sample comprised naive CD4+ T cells sorted from blood. The subset is: CD45RA+ positively selected. The CDR3 protein is CAISELGEAGELFF. The CDR3 nucleotides read TGTGCCATCAGTGAACTAGGCGAGGCCGGGGAGCTGTTTTTT.